These 30 T cell receptor beta chains were sequenced from one sample in a study of T cell responses to AZD1222 COVID-19 vaccine. Only in-frame clones appear in the TCRdb table, and some are missing; sequencing was by immunoSEQ multiplex PCR. Of roughly 130,000 clones listed, roughly 87% were seen once; the top ten hold 1.5%. Sample: peripheral blood, taken on day 0 of AZD1222 vaccination. These receptors came from an adult in good health.

The gene calls are TRBV5-4 and TRBJ2-4; the match to TRBD1 covers 7 bases. In germline, CDR1 is SGHNT, CDR2 YYREEE (reference sequence). With V trimmed by 4 bases and J by 1 base, 2 bases remained unmatched. This CDR3 has 14 amino acids. In DNA, the CDR3 is TGTGCCAGCAGCCCGACAGGGGCCAAAAACATTCAGTACTTC. It encodes CASSPTGAKNIQYF. Together with reference TRBV5-4 and TRBJ2-4, the CDR3 gives the full variable domain: ETGVTQSPTHLIKTRGQQVTLRCSSQSGHNTVSWYQQALGQGPQFIFQYYREEENGRGNFPPRFSGLQFPNYSSELNVNALELDDSALYLCASSPTGAKNIQYFGAGTRLSVL.

A single count supports this clone. At one end the junction does not follow the germline gene, possibly because of a read error. The chain recombines TRBV19 with TRBJ1-3; maybe TRBD1 (5 bases). This CDR3 is built from 14 residues. Germline V lookup: CDR1 LNHDA, CDR2 SQIVND (reference sequence). This CDR3 reads CASSVDWTLGTIYF. The DNA of the CDR3 is TGTGCCAGTAGTGTAGATTGGACACTTGGCACCATATATTTT. Drawing the rest from reference TRBV19 and TRBJ1-3, the complete variable domain is DGGITQSPKYLFRKEGQNVTLSCEQNLNHDAMYWYRQDPGQGLRLIYYSQIVNDFQKGDIAEGYSVSREKKESFPLTVTSAQKNPTAFYLCASSVDWTLGTIYFGEGSWLTVV.

As DNA, the CDR3 is TGTGCCAGCAGTGACAGAGCTAACTATGGCTACACCTTC. It encodes CASSDRANYGYTF. The rearrangement uses TRBV2 and TRBJ1-2; D uncertain. Germline lookup yields CDR1 SNHLY and CDR2 FYNNEI. The CDR3 totals 13 residues. The V gene lost 3 bases and the J gene lost 0 bases, with 5 bases spanning the gap.

This chain links TRBV5-1 with TRBJ1-4; tentative D call: TRBD1 (5 bases). The CDR3 runs 24 residues. Germline V gene data show CDR1 as SGHRS and CDR2 as YFSETQ. V shed 0 bases and J shed 1 base, with 34 bases lying between them. The CDR3: CASSLVLQAHTATPGIETNEKLFF. For the CDR3, the DNA is TGCGCCAGCAGCTTGGTGCTACAGGCGCACACAGCAACGCCGGGGATTGAAACTAATGAAAAACTGTTTTTT. Using reference TRBV5-1 and TRBJ1-4 for the parts outside the CDR3, the full variable domain is KAGVTQTPRYLIKTRGQQVTLSCSPISGHRSVSWYQQTPGQGLQFLFEYFSETQRNKGNFPGRFSGRQFSNSRSEMNVSTLELGDSALYLCASSLVLQAHTATPGIETNEKLFFGSGTQLSVL.

The chain combines TRBV24-1 with TRBJ2-1, with D possibly being TRBD2 (6 bases). Trimming took off 4 bases at V and 6 bases at J, with 12 bases between the two ends. The CDR3 spans 14 residues. The germline CDR1 and CDR2 sequences are KGHDR and SFDVKD. The CDR3 is CATSDPTGVNEQFF. As DNA, the CDR3 is TGTGCCACCAGTGACCCTACGGGAGTCAATGAGCAGTTCTTC.

The chain links TRBV6-5 to TRBJ1-2, with 7 bases that match TRBD1. V was pared by 2 bases and J by 3 bases, with 3 bases of the junction left unmatched. The CDR3 is 14 amino acids. Germline-derived CDR1 and CDR2 are MNHEY and SVGAGI. The CDR3 DNA follows: TGTGCCAGCAGTTACGGAGGGGGCTACTATGGCTACACCTTC. Translation gives CASSYGGGYYGYTF.

CDR3 sequence: CASSLDTPGNQPQHF. The CDR3 nucleotides read TGTGCCAGCAGCTTAGATACACCGGGCAATCAGCCCCAGCATTTT. J is TRBJ1-5 and V is TRBV7-2; D remains unclear. Per the germline V gene, CDR1 is SGHTA and CDR2 is FQGNSA. The V and J ends lost 1 base and 2 bases respectively, with 9 bases between them. CDR3 length equals 15 residues.

The chain uses TRBV7-6 and TRBJ2-1; a weak D match, TRBD2 (7 bases). The CDR3 extends over 17 amino acids. V was clipped by 3 bases and J by 5 bases, with 20 bases between them. The germline V gene encodes CDR1 SGHVS and CDR2 FNYEAQ. In DNA, the CDR3 is TGTGCCAGCAGCTTCCCCCAAGGGCGGGGGCCCAACAATGAGCAGTTCTTC. It codes for CASSFPQGRGPNNEQFF. The variable domain in full, completed from reference TRBV7-6 and TRBJ2-1, reads GAGVSQSPRYKVTKRGQDVALRCDPISGHVSLYWYRQALGQGPEFLTYFNYEAQQDKSGLPNDRFSAERPEGSISTLTIQRTEQRDSAMYRCASSFPQGRGPNNEQFFGPGTRLTVL.

V usage is TRBV9 and J usage is TRBJ2-3; TRBD2 matches at 9 bases. CDR3 size: 15 residues. Germline V gene data show CDR1 as SGDLS and CDR2 as YYNGEE. J gave up 9 bases and V 0 bases, and 8 bases lay outside the gene matches. CDR3 residues: CASSVGSSGGGTQYF. DNA for the CDR3: TGTGCCAGCAGCGTAGGGAGTAGCGGGGGAGGCACGCAGTATTTT.

This chain links TRBV7-2 with TRBJ1-1; tentatively, D is TRBD1 (6 bases). The V end was cut by 8 bases, the J end by 1 base, with 17 bases between. Germline CDR1 and CDR2: SGHTA and FQGNSA. This CDR3 is 15 amino acids long. The CDR3 sequence: CASHRGGLGNTEAFF. The CDR3 DNA sequence: TGTGCCAGCCATAGGGGGGGGCTGGGGAACACTGAAGCTTTCTTT.

The chain has TRBV7-2 and TRBJ2-7; D might be TRBD2 (5 bases). Germline loops: CDR1 SGHTA, CDR2 FQGNSA. V lost 3 bases to trimming and J lost 0 bases, with 12 bases between them. The CDR3 length is 15 residues. Here the CDR3 reads CASSLRRSGSYEQYF. In nucleotides, the CDR3 is TGTGCCAGCAGCTTGAGGAGAAGCGGCTCCTACGAGCAGTACTTC. The full variable domain, completed using reference TRBV7-2 and TRBJ2-7, is GAGVSQSPSNKVTEKGKDVELRCDPISGHTALYWYRQSLGQGLEFLIYFQGNSAPDKSGLPSDRFSAERTGGSVSTLTIQRTQQEDSAVYLCASSLRRSGSYEQYFGPGTRLTVT.

This chain connects TRBV6-1 to TRBJ1-1; a weak D match, TRBD1 (5 bases). Germline CDR1 is MNHNS and CDR2 is SASEGT. This CDR3 region has 13 residues. Deletions cut 2 bases from V and 4 bases from J, with 8 bases between. The CDR3 coding sequence is TGTGCCAGCAGTGAAATAGGGACCACTGAAGCTTTCTTT. Its translation is CASSEIGTTEAFF.

The V and J genes are TRBV29-1 and TRBJ2-3, with a weak D call TRBD2 (5 bases). V gave up 7 bases and J gave up 0 bases, with 11 bases separating them. Germline-derived CDR1 and CDR2 are SQVTM and ANQGSEA. There are 13 residues in the CDR3. The CDR3 here is CSAKRTSTDTQYF. The CDR3 nucleotides are TGCAGCGCCAAACGGACTAGCACAGATACGCAGTATTTT.

This clone came up a few times. V and J are TRBV5-1 and TRBJ2-7, with a tentative D call TRBD1 (6 bases). The CDR3 consists of 14 residues. V gave up 7 bases and J gave up 4 bases, with 18 bases separating them. The V gene's germline CDR1 is SGHRS and CDR2 YFSETQ. The CDR3: CASRTPGQVYEQYF. CDR3 sequence (DNA): TGCGCCAGCCGAACTCCGGGACAAGTTTACGAGCAGTACTTC. Variable domain in full (rest from reference TRBV5-1 and TRBJ2-7): KAGVTQTPRYLIKTRGQQVTLSCSPISGHRSVSWYQQTPGQGLQFLFEYFSETQRNKGNFPGRFSGRQFSNSRSEMNVSTLELGDSALYLCASRTPGQVYEQYFGPGTRLTVT.

The chain employs TRBV7-8 and TRBJ2-5; 11 positions agree with TRBD2. Germline CDR1 and CDR2: SGHVS and FQNEAQ. This CDR3 spans 16 amino acids. V lost 1 base to trimming and J lost 5 bases; unmatched junction nucleotides: 6. DNA for the CDR3: TGTGCCAGCAGCTTAGTTAGCGGGGGGGCTTTCGAGACCCAGTACTTC. Translated: CASSLVSGGAFETQYF.

DNA of the CDR3: TGTGCCAGCAGCCCCGTAAGGCGACTCTACGAGCAGTACTTC. Its translation: CASSPVRRLYEQYF. The gene calls are TRBV11-2 and TRBJ2-7; D gene ambiguous. The CDR3 has 14 amino acids. Germline assignment: CDR1 SGHAT and CDR2 FQNNGV. Trimming removed 5 bases from V and 3 bases from J, with 14 bases in between.

V usage is TRBV3-1 (or the pseudogene TRBV3-2) and J usage is TRBJ1-1; TRBD1 is a possible D gene (5 bases). The CDR3 totals 14 residues. Germline V gene sequence: CDR1 LGHDT, CDR2 YNNKEL (reference sequence). The ends were cut back, 1 base at V and 4 bases at J, with 10 bases in the middle. The CDR3 region has the DNA TGTGCCAGCAGCCAAGGGGACTGGGGCACTGAAGCTTTCTTT. Encoded protein: CASSQGDWGTEAFF.

V and J are TRBV24-1 and TRBJ2-5; D unresolved. Trimming removed 1 base at V and 5 bases at J, with 7 bases between. The CDR3 length is 13 residues. Germline assignment: CDR1 KGHDR and CDR2 SFDVKD. The CDR3 loop reads CATSDFDLETQYF. CDR3 bases: TGTGCCACCAGTGATTTCGATTTGGAGACCCAGTACTTC.

V and J are TRBV6-2 or TRBV6-3 and TRBJ1-5; tentatively, D is TRBD1 (6 bases). Trimming cost V 5 bases and J 2 bases, with 13 bases left between them. Germline CDR1 MNHEY, CDR2 SVGEGT. This CDR3 is built from 15 residues. The CDR3 protein is CASSTGGSRNQPQHF. CDR3 nucleotides: TGTGCCAGCAGTACCGGGGGCAGCCGCAATCAGCCCCAGCATTTT.

The chain carries TRBV28 and TRBJ2-7; D is unresolved. CDR1 is MDHEN, CDR2 SYDVKM, per germline. This CDR3 is built from 16 residues. V was clipped by 6 bases and J by 3 bases, with 21 bases between them. CDR3 residues: CASSSHGPPGRYEQYF. For the CDR3, the DNA is TGTGCCAGCAGCTCACACGGGCCACCTGGCCGCTACGAGCAGTACTTC.

The chain has TRBV5-1 and TRBJ1-1; D is unresolved. Germline V gene sequence: CDR1 SGHRS, CDR2 YFSETQ. This CDR3 region has 14 residues. V was trimmed by 4 bases and J by 3 bases, leaving 13 bases between them. CDR3 bases: TGCGCCAGCAGCGCCCTGGGCGTCTACACTGAAGCTTTCTTT. It translates to CASSALGVYTEAFF.

This clone occurred a few times. The gene calls are TRBV7-8 and TRBJ2-7, with D perhaps being TRBD1 or TRBD2 (5 bases each). Deletions cut 0 bases from V and 4 bases from J, with 13 bases between. Germline V CDR1 and CDR2: SGHVS, FQNEAQ. This CDR3 has 15 residues. The CDR3 DNA reads TGTGCCAGCAGCTTAGCCTACGGGACCGGATACGAGCAGTACTTC. Amino acids: CASSLAYGTGYEQYF.

The count of this clone is one. This chain links TRBV7-6 with TRBJ1-1, with 7 bases aligning to TRBD1. CDR1 SGHVS and CDR2 FNYEAQ come from the germline V gene. The CDR3 is made up of 16 amino acids. Trimming removed 5 bases from V and 1 base from J; junction bases left unmatched: 10. The CDR3 nucleotides are TGTGCCAGCAGCCCTACCCCGGACAGGACGAACACTGAAGCTTTCTTT. As protein: CASSPTPDRTNTEAFF.

V is TRBV11-1 and J is TRBJ2-7; D remains unclear. Trimming stripped 4 bases from V and 2 bases from J, with 6 bases between. The CDR3 totals 12 residues. Germline lookup yields CDR1 SGHAT and CDR2 FQDESV (reference sequence). The CDR3 sequence: CASSSGPYEQYF. The CDR3 DNA is TGTGCCAGCAGCTCCGGACCCTACGAGCAGTACTTC.

The V gene is TRBV9, the J gene TRBJ1-6; D is unclear. This CDR3 has 16 amino acids. V lost 1 base to trimming and J lost 4 bases, with 12 bases between them. Germline V CDR1 and CDR2: SGDLS, YYNGEE. This CDR3 is CASSVLRLLYNSPLHF. In nucleotides, the CDR3 is TGTGCCAGCAGCGTATTAAGACTCCTTTATAATTCACCCCTCCACTTT. Combining the CDR3 with reference TRBV9 and TRBJ1-6 gives the whole variable domain DSGVTQTPKHLITATGQRVTLRCSPRSGDLSVYWYQQSLDQGLQFLIQYYNGEERAKGNILERFSAQQFPDLHSELNLSSLELGDSALYFCASSVLRLLYNSPLHFGNGTRLTVT.

The rearrangement joins TRBV7-7 to TRBJ2-7; no reliable D call. The germline V gene encodes CDR1 SSHAT and CDR2 FNYEAQ (reference sequence). Trimming cost V 1 base and J 3 bases, with 7 bases left between them. This CDR3 is built from 13 residues. CDR3 loop: CASSLGIDYEQYF. The CDR3 DNA reads TGTGCCAGCAGCTTAGGGATTGACTACGAGCAGTACTTC.

This chain links TRBV3-1 (or the pseudogene TRBV3-2) with TRBJ1-4; D gene ambiguous. The germline V gene has CDR1 LGHDT and CDR2 YNNKEL (reference sequence). V was clipped by 4 bases and J by 11 bases, with 11 bases between them. The CDR3 has 12 amino acids. The CDR3 spells CASSLVGSKLFF. The DNA for the CDR3 is TGTGCCAGCAGCCTAGTCGGGTCGAAACTGTTTTTT.

V usage is TRBV2 and J usage is TRBJ1-5; the match to TRBD1 covers 8 bases. This CDR3 region has 16 residues. V was pared by 6 bases and J by 0 bases, with 7 bases of the junction left unmatched. From germline, CDR1 is SNHLY and CDR2 FYNNEI. In DNA, the CDR3 is TGTGCCAGCAGAGGGGGGACAGGCAATAGCAATCAGCCCCAGCATTTT. It encodes CASRGGTGNSNQPQHF.

V is TRBV9 and J is TRBJ1-2; no definite D call. Germline CDR1 SGDLS, CDR2 YYNGEE. V lost 3 bases to trimming and J lost 6 bases, with 15 bases between them. The CDR3 is 14 residues long. The CDR3 here is CASSGPGLKNGYTF. As DNA, the CDR3 is TGTGCCAGCAGCGGCCCGGGTCTGAAGAATGGCTACACCTTC. Full variable domain (rest looked up from reference TRBV9 and TRBJ1-2): DSGVTQTPKHLITATGQRVTLRCSPRSGDLSVYWYQQSLDQGLQFLIQYYNGEERAKGNILERFSAQQFPDLHSELNLSSLELGDSALYFCASSGPGLKNGYTFGSGTRLTVV.

The chain joins TRBV6-1 to TRBJ2-5; 8 bases fit TRBD1. The CDR3 consists of 15 residues. Germline assignment: CDR1 MNHNS and CDR2 SASEGT. V was pared by 2 bases and J by 7 bases, with 9 bases of the junction left unmatched. Here the CDR3 DNA reads TGTGCCAGCAGTGAATCCCGGTGGACAGGGTGGACCCAGTACTTC. The encoded protein is CASSESRWTGWTQYF.